These 3 T cell receptor beta chains were all obtained from the same sample, sequenced in a study of cytomegalovirus exposure and HLA in healthy donors. The primer mix had 60 Vbeta and 13 Jbeta primers. The assay was immunoSEQ multiplex PCR, and TCRdb's table has in-frame clones only and misses some. The profile shows 99,000 or so clones, 80% to 85% of them singletons. Material: PBMCs. Receptor source: a man aged 25 to 45 in good health and CMV-seropositive.

Comments on this clone: The same CDR3 can be traced to other DNA sequences in this sample. The chain uses TRBV6-6 and TRBJ1-1; D uncertain. The length of the CDR3 is 11 residues. Germline V lookup: CDR1 MNHNY, CDR2 SVGAGI (reference sequence). Trimming cost V 4 bases and J 3 bases, with 3 bases left between them. The CDR3 is CASSSYTEAFF. The DNA of the CDR3 is TGTGCCAGCAGTTCTTACACTGAAGCTTTCTTT.

This clone has just one count. The chain is built from TRBV21-1 and TRBJ1-5. TRBV21-1 is a listed pseudogene. The CDR3 spans 16 residues. The CDR3 nucleotides read TGTGCCAGCAGCAAAGGGGAGGGGCCAGACAATCAGCCCCAGCATTTT. Its protein is CASSKGEGPDNQPQHF.

The chain couples TRBV5-1 to TRBJ2-3; the match to TRBD2 covers 16 bases. The CDR3 has 18 amino acids. The V gene's germline CDR1 is SGHRS and CDR2 YFSETQ. Trimming cost V 4 bases and J 0 bases; bases outside gene matches: 5. Here the CDR3 reads CASSQGTSGGASTDTQYF. The CDR3 coding sequence is TGCGCCAGCAGCCAAGGGACTAGCGGGGGGGCCAGCACAGATACGCAGTATTTT.